The 17 T cell receptor beta chains presented below share a single source sample, sequenced in a study of blood T cells in healthy people across ages. The second PCR ran about 7 to 12 cycles with a sample-barcoded 5' primer and J-beta primers. TCRdb itself ran the 5' RACE reads through MiXCR, one entry per CDR3 protein. The profile covers more than 550,000 distinct CDR3 sequences, with approximately 22% appearing a single time and roughly 22% taken by the ten largest. The sequencing input was blood. The receptors come from a man between 65 and 80 years old in good health.

This clonotype has more than one count but fewer than ten. The V gene is TRBV7-2, the J gene TRBJ1-2; no clear D gene. V lost 7 bases and J lost 2, with 17 bases in between. The germline CDR1 and CDR2 sequences are SGHTA and FQGNSA. This CDR3 spans 15 amino acids. The CDR3: CASNEGPQQNYGYTF. As DNA, the CDR3 is TGTGCCAGCAACGAAGGCCCACAGCAGAACTATGGCTACACCTTC.

This clonotype was seen a handful of times. The V gene is TRBV3-1, the J gene TRBJ2-2; no clear D. The CDR3 contains 16 residues. The ends were cut back, 3 bases at V and 5 bases at J, with 16 bases in the middle. Looked up from germline, CDR1 is LGHDT and CDR2 is YNNKEL (reference sequence). The CDR3 DNA reads TGTGCCAGCAGCCACCCCCTAGGCCGAGGTACCGGGGAGCTGTTTTTT. As protein: CASSHPLGRGTGELFF.

This clonotype was recorded a few times. The chain employs TRBV29-1 and TRBJ1-3; 7 bases match TRBD1. Germline V CDR1 and CDR2: SQVTM, ANQGSEA. V lost 7 bases and J lost 9; bases outside the gene matches: 15. This CDR3 spans 14 amino acids. This chain's CDR3 is CSAVWAVAGGTIYF. The CDR3 DNA reads TGCAGCGCCGTCTGGGCAGTGGCAGGGGGCACCATATATTTT.

This clonotype was counted a few times. This chain links TRBV20-1 with TRBJ2-1; 7 nucleotides match TRBD1. The last part of the DNA fits TRBJ2-7 better; the J call may be wrong. This CDR3 spans 13 amino acids. Germline V gene sequence: CDR1 DFQATT, CDR2 SNEGSKA (reference sequence). This CDR3 is CSANRGSPYEQYF. The CDR3 region has the DNA TGCAGTGCTAACAGGGGTTCCCCCTACGAGCAGTACTTC.

The V call is TRBV9, the J call TRBJ2-3, with 12 bases identical to TRBD2. Germline V gene data show CDR1 as SGDLS and CDR2 as YYNGEE. V was pared by 3 bases and J by 6 bases, with 5 bases of the junction left unmatched. The CDR3 consists of 15 residues. CDR3 sequence: CASSAGLAGLDTQYF. The CDR3 nucleotides read TGTGCCAGCAGCGCCGGACTAGCGGGGCTGGATACGCAGTATTTT.

This clonotype has just a few counts. The rearrangement joins TRBV18 to TRBJ2-1; no reliable D call. The V end was cut by 4 bases, the J end by 1 base, with 11 bases between. The CDR3 loop spans 15 amino acids. Germline V gene sequence: CDR1 KGHSH, CDR2 LQKENI. CDR3 protein: CASSLSARSYNEQFF. The CDR3 bases are TGTGCCAGCTCACTTTCGGCTCGTTCCTACAATGAGCAGTTCTTC.

This clonotype has ten or more counts. The chain is built from TRBV12-5 and TRBJ2-2; D not resolved. The germline gives CDR1 LGHNT, CDR2 FRNRAP. The CDR3 length is 16 residues. Trimming pared 0 bases from V and 1 base from J, leaving 9 bases between. CDR3 protein: CASGLVIVGNTGELFF. DNA for the CDR3: TGTGCTAGTGGTTTGGTAATTGTAGGGAACACCGGGGAGCTGTTTTTT. Variable domain in full (rest from reference TRBV12-5 and TRBJ2-2): DARVTQTPRHKVTEMGQEVTMRCQPILGHNTVFWYRQTMMQGLELLAYFRNRAPLDDSGMPKDRFSAEMPDATLATLKIQPSEPRDSAVYFCASGLVIVGNTGELFFGEGSRLTVL.

This clonotype was detected only a few times. The rearrangement links TRBV14 to TRBJ2-3; 7 nucleotides align to TRBD1. This CDR3 spans 17 amino acids. Germline CDR1 SGHDN, CDR2 FVKESK. With V trimmed by 0 bases and J by 0 bases, 6 bases remained unmatched. This chain's CDR3 is CASSQDPGQTSTDTQYF. Written as DNA, the CDR3 is TGTGCCAGCAGCCAAGATCCGGGACAGACTAGCACAGATACGCAGTATTTT.

This clonotype has a single count. This chain uses TRBV7-2 with TRBJ2-1; D may correspond to TRBD1 or TRBD2 (5 bases each). The CDR3 runs to 16 residues. Germline CDR1 is SGHTA and CDR2 is FQGNSA. V was trimmed by 2 bases and J by 4 bases, leaving 15 bases between them. DNA for the CDR3: TGTGCCAGCAGCTTAACGGCGAGGGGACCTTACAATGAGCAGTTCTTC. Encoded protein: CASSLTARGPYNEQFF.

The chain has TRBV6-2 or TRBV6-3 and TRBJ2-5, with D perhaps TRBD1 or TRBD2 (5 bases each). The CDR3 extends over 13 amino acids. The V and J ends lost 5 bases and 0 bases respectively, with 7 bases between them. From germline, CDR1 is MNHEY and CDR2 SVGEGT. CDR3 sequence (DNA): TGTGCCAGCAGTAGGGGACACCAAGAGACCCAGTACTTC. It codes for CASSRGHQETQYF.

This clonotype has more than one count but fewer than ten. The DNA for the CDR3 is TGCGCCAGCAGCTTGGAACTAGCGGGGATAGATACGCAGTATTTT. It codes for CASSLELAGIDTQYF. V usage is TRBV5-1 and J usage is TRBJ2-3; 10 bases are a match to TRBD2. The CDR3 runs to 15 residues. The ends lost 0 bases at V and 5 bases at J; junction bases unmatched: 3. CDR1 SGHRS and CDR2 YFSETQ come from the germline V gene. Supplemented by reference TRBV5-1 and TRBJ2-3, the full variable domain reads KAGVTQTPRYLIKTRGQQVTLSCSPISGHRSVSWYQQTPGQGLQFLFEYFSETQRNKGNFPGRFSGRQFSNSRSEMNVSTLELGDSALYLCASSLELAGIDTQYFGPGTRLTVL.

In this sample, this clonotype turned up a few times. The rearrangement links TRBV3-1 to TRBJ2-3, with TRBD2 matching 13 bases. The CDR3 contains 13 residues. Trimming took 4 bases from V and 12 from J; bases not matched to a gene: 4. Germline V gives CDR1 LGHDT, CDR2 YNNKEL (reference sequence). The CDR3: CASSRTSGGRQYF. As DNA, the CDR3 is TGTGCCAGCAGCCGGACTAGCGGGGGTCGACAGTATTTT.

In this sample, this clonotype turned up a few times. The chain couples TRBV6-6 to TRBJ2-5; the match to TRBD1 covers 7 bases. Trimming removed 3 bases from V and 3 bases from J; junction bases left unmatched: 1. Germline loops: CDR1 MNHNY, CDR2 SVGAGI (reference sequence). The CDR3 is made up of 13 amino acids. The CDR3, as DNA: TGTGCCAGCAGTTATGACAGGGAAGAGACCCAGTACTTC. As protein: CASSYDREETQYF.

This clonotype has a handful of counts. The rearrangement links TRBV12-3 or TRBV12-4 to TRBJ2-5; TRBD2 is a possible D gene (6 bases). The CDR3 has 17 residues. V was cut by 3 bases and J by 4 bases, with 21 bases left in between. In nucleotides, the CDR3 is TGTGCCAGCAGTTTTTGGTTCCTTGGCGGGGTCATAGAGACCCAGTACTTC. As protein: CASSFWFLGGVIETQYF.

The chain links TRBV5-1 to TRBJ2-5, with unresolved D. The assigned J gene may be wrong: the sequence end matches TRBJ2-1 better. The CDR3 sequence is 14 residues long. Germline values: CDR1 SGHRS, CDR2 YFSETQ. Here the CDR3 reads CASSSLTRYNEQFF. The CDR3 DNA sequence: TGCGCCAGCAGCTCCCTAACTCGTTACAATGAGCAGTTCTTC.

The V and J genes are TRBV11-2 and TRBJ2-1, with D maybe TRBD1 (6 bases). The assigned J gene may be wrong: the sequence end matches TRBJ2-5 better. CDR1 and CDR2 from the germline V gene are SGHAT and FQNNGV. This CDR3 region has 13 residues. The CDR3 DNA reads TGTGCCAGCAGCAATCGTACAGGGTTGCCCCAGTACTTC. It yields the protein CASSNRTGLPQYF.

The sample holds a few counts of this clonotype. This sequence joins TRBV11-2 and TRBJ1-5; unclear D gene. This CDR3 comprises 14 residues. Per germline, CDR1 SGHAT and CDR2 FQNNGV. V was clipped by 3 bases and J by 2 bases, with 8 bases between them. Written as DNA, the CDR3 is TGTGCCAGCAGCTTTGCCGGTCGCAATCAGCCCCAGCATTTT. It encodes CASSFAGRNQPQHF. The complete variable domain, with remaining parts taken from reference TRBV11-2 and TRBJ1-5, reads EAGVAQSPRYKIIEKRQSVAFWCNPISGHATLYWYQQILGQGPKLLIQFQNNGVVDDSQLPKDRFSAERLKGVDSTLKIQPAKLEDSAVYLCASSFAGRNQPQHFGDGTRLSIL.